The 25 T cell receptor beta chains reported below all come from one sample, sequenced in a study of blood T cell repertoires in COVID-19. Sequencing was performed with immunoSEQ multiplex PCR; in TCRdb, only in-frame clones are kept and a portion is missing. The data hold roughly 65,000 clones, with about 93% observed a single time. Sequencing input: peripheral blood. These receptors were collected from a man between 65 and 79 years old with active COVID-19.

The chain uses TRBV7-9 and TRBJ2-1, with a possible D match to TRBD1 (6 bases). CDR3 length: 13 amino acids. V was shortened by 4 bases and J by 5 bases, with 9 bases between the two germline ends. Germline V CDR1 and CDR2: SEHNR, FQNEAQ (reference sequence). The CDR3 reads CASSSRQDNEQFF. Written as DNA, the CDR3 is TGTGCCAGCAGCTCCCGACAGGACAATGAGCAGTTCTTC.

The V and J genes are TRBV6-2 or TRBV6-3 and TRBJ1-5; D unresolved. Germline V gene lookup returns CDR1 MNHEY and CDR2 SVGEGT. The CDR3 extends over 18 amino acids. V was trimmed by 2 bases and J by 0 bases, leaving 17 bases between them. DNA for the CDR3: TGTGCCAGCAGTTACGCGGATCCGGGGATTTATAGCAATCAGCCCCAGCATTTT. Residues: CASSYADPGIYSNQPQHF.

The J gene is TRBJ1-2, the V gene TRBV28, with TRBD1 identical over 10 bases. Germline V gene sequence: CDR1 MDHEN, CDR2 SYDVKM. The CDR3 is 16 residues long. The J segment lost 3 bases and the V segment lost 5 bases, leaving 9 bases of the junction unmatched. CDR3 sequence reads: CASSPRQGARDYGYTF. The CDR3 nucleotides read TGTGCCAGCAGTCCAAGACAGGGGGCGCGCGACTATGGCTACACCTTC.

V usage is TRBV2 and J usage is TRBJ1-1; TRBD1 is a possible D gene (6 bases). V dropped 6 bases and J dropped 4 bases, with 18 bases sitting between them. Germline lookup yields CDR1 SNHLY and CDR2 FYNNEI. This CDR3 region has 15 residues. In nucleotides, the CDR3 is TGTGCCAGCAGAAACCCGGGACATAAGGGCACTGAAGCTTTCTTT. Translated, it gives CASRNPGHKGTEAFF.

The count of this clone is one. As DNA, the CDR3 is TGTGCCAGCAGCGAGGAGGACGGAGGTCGGTATGGCTACACCTTC. This sequence encodes CASSEEDGGRYGYTF. The V gene is TRBV7-8, the J gene TRBJ1-2; D uncertain. Deletions cut 5 bases from V and 5 bases from J, with 18 bases between. CDR1 is SGHVS, CDR2 FQNEAQ, per germline. The CDR3 is 15 residues long.

The chain employs TRBV5-4 and TRBJ2-1; 8 bases align to TRBD1. J lost 9 bases, V lost 5 bases, and 10 bases had no gene match. The CDR3 spans 14 residues. Germline assignment: CDR1 SGHNT and CDR2 YYREEE (reference sequence). CDR3 sequence reads: CASSRNRGWLEQFF. CDR3 nucleotides: TGTGCCAGCAGTAGGAACAGGGGGTGGCTTGAGCAGTTCTTC. Full variable domain (outside the CDR3, taken from reference TRBV5-4 and TRBJ2-1): ETGVTQSPTHLIKTRGQQVTLRCSSQSGHNTVSWYQQALGQGPQFIFQYYREEENGRGNFPPRFSGLQFPNYSSELNVNALELDDSALYLCASSRNRGWLEQFFGPGTRLTVL.

The rearrangement uses TRBV29-1 and TRBJ1-1, with D hard to call. With 6 bases removed from V and 1 base from J, the gap between germline ends came to 6 bases. This CDR3 is 11 amino acids long. Germline values: CDR1 SQVTM, CDR2 ANQGSEA. Here the CDR3 reads CSVSGNTEAFF. CDR3 nucleotides: TGCAGCGTGAGCGGGAACACTGAAGCTTTCTTT. The variable domain in full, completed from reference TRBV29-1 and TRBJ1-1, reads SAVISQKPSRDICQRGTSLTIQCQVDSQVTMMFWYRQQPGQSLTLIATANQGSEATYESGFVIDKFPISRPNLTFSTLTVSNMSPEDSSIYLCSVSGNTEAFFGQGTRLTVV.

This rearrangement joins TRBV5-4 to TRBJ1-3; D not certain. The CDR3 totals 15 residues. Germline CDR1 SGHNT, CDR2 YYREEE (reference sequence). V lost 1 base and J lost 0, with 8 bases in between. The CDR3 nucleotides read TGTGCCAGCAGCTTGTACACCACCTCTGGAAACACCATATATTTT. Translated: CASSLYTTSGNTIYF.

The chain carries TRBV28 and TRBJ2-2, with 7 nucleotides matching TRBD1. CDR1 is MDHEN, CDR2 SYDVKM, per germline. With 6 bases clipped from V and 0 bases from J, the junction kept 10 bases outside the gene matches. The CDR3 loop spans 17 amino acids. The CDR3, as DNA: TGTGCCAGCAGCATTTCATCGCAGGGGGCGAACACCGGGGAGCTGTTTTTT. Its protein product is CASSISSQGANTGELFF.

V and J are TRBV27 and TRBJ2-5, with TRBD1 identical over 8 bases. CDR3 length: 17 residues. V lost 5 bases to trimming and J lost 2 bases; unmatched junction nucleotides: 13. Germline V CDR1 and CDR2: MNHEY, SMNVEV (reference sequence). Written as DNA, the CDR3 is TGTGCCAGCAGTCCTCGGGGATGGGACAGGACGCAAGAGACCCAGTACTTC. Protein: CASSPRGWDRTQETQYF.

As concerns this clone: A junction end diverges from the germline sequence, so it may reflect a read error. The CDR3 here is CASSPAQGLPVF. DNA for the CDR3: TGTGCCAGCAGCCCAGCCCAGGGGCTCCCGGTATTC. V is TRBV7-2 and J is TRBJ2-6; TRBD1 might be the D (6 bases). The CDR3 is 12 residues long. Germline-derived CDR1 and CDR2 are SGHTA and FQGNSA.

This chain uses TRBV10-1 with TRBJ1-1; TRBD1 agrees at 8 bases. The CDR3 loop spans 13 amino acids. The germline CDR1 and CDR2 sequences are WNHNN and SYGVQD (reference sequence). With V trimmed by 6 bases and J by 7 bases, 7 bases remained unmatched. DNA of the CDR3: TGCGCCAGCAGCAAGGACAGGGCCTTTGAAGCTTTCTTT. Encoded protein: CASSKDRAFEAFF.

The chain recombines TRBV3-1 (or the pseudogene TRBV3-2) with TRBJ1-2, with D hard to call. Germline lookup yields CDR1 LGHDT and CDR2 YNNKEL (reference sequence). The CDR3 sequence is 12 residues long. Trimming cost V 1 base and J 7 bases, with 7 bases left between them. CDR3 amino acids: CASSQGRVGYTF. CDR3 nucleotides: TGTGCCAGCAGCCAAGGGAGAGTTGGCTACACCTTC.

This chain links TRBV11-3 with TRBJ2-7, with 13 bases fitting TRBD2. Germline V gene sequence: CDR1 SGHNT, CDR2 YENEEA. The CDR3 length is 18 residues. The trim removed 3 bases at V and 5 bases at J, leaving 13 bases unmatched. The DNA for the CDR3 is TGTGCCAGCAGCTTCCCGACTAGCGGGGGGTCAAACCAGCACGAGCAGTACGTC. The encoded protein is CASSFPTSGGSNQHEQYV.

V is TRBV28 and J is TRBJ2-3; TRBD2 matches at 15 bases. J lost 6 bases, V lost 4 bases, and 5 bases had no gene match. The germline gives CDR1 MDHEN, CDR2 SYDVKM. The CDR3 loop spans 16 amino acids. CDR3 residues: CASSSGLAGGRDTQYF. The CDR3 DNA sequence: TGTGCCAGCAGTTCGGGACTAGCGGGGGGTAGGGATACGCAGTATTTT.

The rearrangement uses TRBV6-4 and TRBJ2-3; D call uncertain. V was cut by 6 bases and J by 6 bases, with 16 bases left in between. In germline, CDR1 is MRHNA, CDR2 SNTAGT. The CDR3 runs 14 residues. This CDR3 is CASSLDPRGDTQYF. CDR3 DNA: TGTGCCAGCAGCCTAGACCCTCGAGGTGATACGCAGTATTTT.

The rearrangement uses TRBV19 and TRBJ1-2; D unresolved. The V and J ends lost 3 bases and 8 bases respectively, with 19 bases between them. The CDR3 is made up of 15 amino acids. The V gene's germline CDR1 is LNHDA and CDR2 SQIVND (reference sequence). CDR3 residues: CASSIQALDPGGYTF. In nucleotides, the CDR3 is TGTGCCAGTAGTATCCAAGCCCTTGACCCCGGGGGCTACACCTTC.

The genes are TRBV19 and TRBJ1-1, with 7 positions matching TRBD1. Germline assignment: CDR1 LNHDA and CDR2 SQIVND (reference sequence). V shed 1 base, J shed 7 bases, and the junction held 3 bases outside the gene matches. CDR3 length: 13 residues. CDR3 sequence: CASSIAGGGEAFF. In DNA, the CDR3 is TGTGCCAGTAGTATAGCAGGGGGTGGTGAAGCTTTCTTT.

The rearrangement uses TRBV6-1 and TRBJ2-5; 8 bases agree with TRBD2. The CDR3 covers 15 residues. With V trimmed by 2 bases and J by 3 bases, 5 bases remained unmatched. Looked up from germline, CDR1 is MNHNS and CDR2 is SASEGT. In DNA form, the CDR3 reads TGTGCCAGCAGTGAATTCGGGGGGGGTAAAGAGACCCAGTACTTC. Protein product: CASSEFGGGKETQYF.

A remark on this clone: The same CDR3 also results from other DNA sequences found in this sample. The chain recombines TRBV19 with TRBJ2-3; TRBD1 might be the D (7 bases). Per germline, CDR1 LNHDA and CDR2 SQIVND (reference sequence). This CDR3 spans 13 amino acids. Trimming shortened V by 4 bases and J by 3 bases, and 8 bases separated the two germline ends. CDR3 bases: TGTGCCAGTAGTACAGGGGGGACAGATACGCAGTATTTT. This gives the protein CASSTGGTDTQYF.

This rearrangement joins TRBV27 to TRBJ2-1; 14 bases line up with TRBD2. There are 17 residues in the CDR3. Germline V gene sequence: CDR1 MNHEY, CDR2 SMNVEV (reference sequence). V lost 1 base, J lost 6 bases, and 5 bases stayed unmatched. The CDR3 sequence is CASSLYLTSGGANEQFF. CDR3 sequence (DNA): TGTGCCAGCAGTTTATACCTGACTAGCGGGGGGGCCAATGAGCAGTTCTTC.

About this clone: Different DNA sequences within this sample yield the same CDR3. The chain links TRBV18 to TRBJ1-1, with D perhaps matching TRBD1 (5 bases). Trimming cost V 3 bases and J 0 bases, with 8 bases left between them. Germline V lookup: CDR1 KGHSH, CDR2 LQKENI. The CDR3 has 14 residues. The CDR3 loop is CASSPQGMNTEAFF. The CDR3 nucleotides are TGTGCCAGCTCACCTCAGGGAATGAACACTGAAGCTTTCTTT.

The V and J genes are TRBV12-5 and TRBJ1-2; D is uncertain. This CDR3 spans 16 amino acids. Looked up from germline, CDR1 is LGHNT and CDR2 is FRNRAP. V was shortened by 0 bases and J by 2 bases, with 13 bases between the two germline ends. The CDR3 spells CASGLVTVRPNYGYTF. CDR3 DNA: TGTGCTAGTGGTTTGGTAACCGTCAGGCCAAACTATGGCTACACCTTC.

The chain has TRBV5-1 and TRBJ1-1; 9 bases map to TRBD1. The CDR3 loop spans 15 amino acids. V lost 0 bases, J lost 0 bases, and 0 bases stayed unmatched. Per the germline V gene, CDR1 is SGHRS and CDR2 is YFSETQ. The CDR3 is CASSLGTGVNTEAFF. CDR3 sequence (DNA): TGCGCCAGCAGCTTGGGGACAGGGGTGAACACTGAAGCTTTCTTT.

This sequence joins TRBV4-1 and TRBJ2-1; 9 positions agree with TRBD1. Germline V CDR1 and CDR2: MGHRA, YSYEKL. J lost 4 bases, V lost 3 bases, and 7 bases had no gene match. The CDR3 length is 16 residues. The CDR3 coding sequence is TGCGCCAGCAGCCAGCCGGGACAGGGTCCTTACAATGAGCAGTTCTTC. This sequence encodes CASSQPGQGPYNEQFF.